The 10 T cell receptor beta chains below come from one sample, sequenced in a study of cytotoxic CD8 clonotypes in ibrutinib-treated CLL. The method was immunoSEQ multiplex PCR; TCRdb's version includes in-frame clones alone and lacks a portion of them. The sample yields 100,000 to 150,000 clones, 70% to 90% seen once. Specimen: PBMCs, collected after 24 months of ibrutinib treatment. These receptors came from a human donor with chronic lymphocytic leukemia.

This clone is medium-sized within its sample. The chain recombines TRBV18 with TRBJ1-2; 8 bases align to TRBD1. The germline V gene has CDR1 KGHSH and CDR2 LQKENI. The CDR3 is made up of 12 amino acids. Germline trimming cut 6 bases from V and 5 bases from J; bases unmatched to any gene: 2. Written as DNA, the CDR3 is TGTGCCAGCTCCGGACAGGGATATGGCTACACCTTC. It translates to CASSGQGYGYTF.

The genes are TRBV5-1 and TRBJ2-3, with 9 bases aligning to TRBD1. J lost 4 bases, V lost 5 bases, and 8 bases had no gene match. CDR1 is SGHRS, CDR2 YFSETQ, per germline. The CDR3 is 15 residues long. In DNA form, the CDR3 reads TGCGCCAGCAGATCCACAGGGGGCATCGCAGATACGCAGTATTTT. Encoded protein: CASRSTGGIADTQYF.

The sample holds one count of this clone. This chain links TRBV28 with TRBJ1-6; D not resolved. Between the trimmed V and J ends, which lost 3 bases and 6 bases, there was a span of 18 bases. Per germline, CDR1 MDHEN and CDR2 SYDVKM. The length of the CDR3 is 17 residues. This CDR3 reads CASSFIERDYSNSPLHF. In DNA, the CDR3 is TGTGCCAGCAGTTTCATTGAGAGGGATTACAGTAATTCACCCCTCCACTTT.

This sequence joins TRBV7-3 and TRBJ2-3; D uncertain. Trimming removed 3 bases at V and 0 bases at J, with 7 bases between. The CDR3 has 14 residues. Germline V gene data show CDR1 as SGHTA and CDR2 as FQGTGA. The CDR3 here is CASSFGPSTDTQYF. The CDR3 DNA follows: TGTGCCAGCAGCTTCGGGCCAAGCACAGATACGCAGTATTTT.

DNA for the CDR3: TGTGCCACCAGCAGATCCGGCGGGTCCTACAATGAGCAGTTCTTC. Amino acids: CATSRSGGSYNEQFF. V usage is TRBV15 and J usage is TRBJ2-1; a weak D match, TRBD2 (5 bases). The V and J ends lost 2 bases and 1 base respectively, with 9 bases between them. This CDR3 is 15 amino acids long. The V gene's germline CDR1 is LNHNV and CDR2 YYDKDF (reference sequence). The complete variable domain, with remaining parts taken from reference TRBV15 and TRBJ2-1, reads DAMVIQNPRYQVTQFGKPVTLSCSQTLNHNVMYWYQQKSSQAPKLLFHYYDKDFNNEADTPDNFQSRRPNTSFCFLDIRSPGLGDTAMYLCATSRSGGSYNEQFFGPGTRLTVL.

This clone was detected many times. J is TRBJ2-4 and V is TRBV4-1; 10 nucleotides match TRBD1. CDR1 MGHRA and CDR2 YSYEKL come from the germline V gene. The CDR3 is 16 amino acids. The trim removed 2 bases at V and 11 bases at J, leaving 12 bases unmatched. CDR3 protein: CASSQSTGGVTVFQYF. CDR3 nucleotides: TGCGCCAGCAGCCAATCGACAGGGGGCGTTACGGTTTTTCAGTACTTC.

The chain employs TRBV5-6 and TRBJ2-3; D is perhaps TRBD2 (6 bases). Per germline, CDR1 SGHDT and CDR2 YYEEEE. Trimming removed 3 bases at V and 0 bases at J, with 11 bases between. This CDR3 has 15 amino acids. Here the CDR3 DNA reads TGTGCCAGCAGCTCTGAAGCGGGTAGCACAGATACGCAGTATTTT. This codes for CASSSEAGSTDTQYF.

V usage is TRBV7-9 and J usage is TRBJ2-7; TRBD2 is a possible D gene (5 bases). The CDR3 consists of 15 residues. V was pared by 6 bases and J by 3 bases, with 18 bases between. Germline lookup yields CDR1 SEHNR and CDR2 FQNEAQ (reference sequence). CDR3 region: CASRRPGGGSYEQYF. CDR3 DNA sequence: TGTGCCAGCAGAAGACCCGGCGGAGGAAGCTACGAGCAGTACTTC.

In DNA form, the CDR3 reads TGTGCCAGCAGCTTGGACTCGAAAGAGACCCAGTACTTC. Translating it yields CASSLDSKETQYF. This chain uses TRBV7-2 with TRBJ2-5; D may be TRBD2 (5 bases). The germline V gene has CDR1 SGHTA and CDR2 FQGNSA. Trimming took 3 bases from V and 3 from J, leaving 8 bases between them. The CDR3 totals 13 residues.

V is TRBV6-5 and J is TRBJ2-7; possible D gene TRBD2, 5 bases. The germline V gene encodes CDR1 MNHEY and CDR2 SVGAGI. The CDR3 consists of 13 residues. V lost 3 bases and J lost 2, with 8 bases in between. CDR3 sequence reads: CASSYERAYEQYF. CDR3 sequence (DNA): TGTGCCAGCAGTTATGAGAGGGCCTACGAGCAGTACTTC.